The entry that follows covers one TCR beta chain sequence. The antigen remains unidentified. Stem cell-like memory, regulatory, central memory and naive CD4+ cells were sorted via CD45RO/CCR7/CD25/CD127/CD95/CD27. The CDR3 extends over 18 amino acids. J was trimmed by 1 base and V by 5 bases; bases with no gene match: 9. In germline, CDR1 is MDHEN, CDR2 SYDVKM. Expressed TCRB transcripts were sequenced, since all the RNA that had been isolated was reverse transcribed. TCRdb keeps only in-frame clones here, not all; method: immunoSEQ multiplex PCR. The table lists nearly 350,000 clones, under 8.5% of them singletons. The data stem from a study of beta chain features in type 1 diabetes. Whole-study results and caveats: Whether TCRB rearrangement is influenced by HLA type went unresolved here.

This TCR was recovered from a woman between 18 and 29 years old in good health. The chain employs TRBV28 and TRBJ2-6, with 9 bases fitting TRBD1. Sequenced input: central memory CD4+ T cells from blood. The CDR3 DNA follows: TGTGCCAGCAGTCTCCCGGGACAGGGAATTTCTGGGGCCAACGTCCTGACTTTC. Protein sequence: CASSLPGQGISGANVLTF.